A selection of T cell receptor beta chains follows, all from one sample in a study of CD8 T cells in ankylosing spondylitis. Each CDR3 protein is one row after TCRdb ran MiXCR on the 5' RACE reads. The profile shows around 440,000 distinct CDR3 sequences, under 20% of them singletons. The sequencing input was blood, either unsorted or a sorted T cell fraction (not recorded which). Receptors were obtained from a male donor with ankylosing spondylitis. CDR3s include the opening cysteine and the closing phenylalanine or tryptophan. D genes are given only for firm matches. Expanded clones get a size class; other rows say once, few or many, or leave the size out.

TRBV10-3	TRBJ2-1	13	few	NA	CAISEPNREEQFF	TGTGCCATCAGTGAGCCTAACAGGGAGGAGCAGTTCTTC
TRBV28	TRBJ2-1	15	few	NA	CASSFVQGSNQEQFF	TGTGCCAGCAGTTTTGTTCAGGGGAGTAATCAGGAGCAGTTCTTC
TRBV3-1	TRBJ1-2	12	few	NA	CASSQDRYGYTF	TGTGCCAGCAGCCAAGACCGCTATGGCTACACCTTC
TRBV9	TRBJ2-5	15	few	TRBD2	CASSATSGVQETQYF	TGTGCCAGCAGCGCGACTAGCGGGGTTCAAGAGACCCAGTACTTC
TRBV12-3/TRBV12-4	TRBJ2-1	16	many	TRBD2	CASNRRGSGTDNEQFF	TGTGCCAGCAACCGGAGGGGTAGCGGGACCGACAATGAGCAGTTCTTC
TRBV29-1	TRBJ2-1	14	few	TRBD2	CSVTTSGSYNEQFF	TGCAGCGTTACTACTAGCGGGAGTTACAATGAGCAGTTCTTC
TRBV6-5	TRBJ1-1	14	NA	NA	CASSYFGENTEAFF	TGTGCCAGCAGTTACTTTGGGGAGAACACTGAAGCTTTCTTT
TRBV9	TRBJ2-7	15	NA	TRBD1	CASSVSGTEYYEQYF	TGTGCCAGCAGCGTATCCGGGACAGAATACTACGAGCAGTACTTC
TRBV5-1	TRBJ2-7	15	NA	NA	CASSLASQGSYEQYF	TGCGCCAGCAGCTTGGCGTCGCAGGGCTCTTACGAGCAGTACTTC
TRBV5-1	TRBJ2-1	15	few	NA	CASSLGSALYNEQFF	TGCGCCAGCAGCTTGGGATCGGCCCTCTACAATGAGCAGTTCTTC
TRBV9	TRBJ2-3	16	few	TRBD1	CASSSPGQGIADTQYF	TGTGCCAGCAGCTCGCCGGGACAGGGCATAGCAGATACGCAGTATTTT
TRBV6-4	TRBJ1-2	16	few	NA	CASSPSPQVADYGYTF	TGTGCCAGCAGTCCCTCCCCACAGGTTGCGGACTATGGCTACACCTTC
TRBV6-5	TRBJ2-3	18	NA	TRBD1	CASSSGTGLGTSTDTQYF	TGTGCCAGCAGTTCCGGGACAGGGCTAGGTACTAGCACAGATACGCAGTATTTT
TRBV20-1	TRBJ2-5	16	NA	TRBD2	CSARVGLAGMQETQYF	TGCAGTGCTAGGGTGGGACTAGCGGGAATGCAAGAGACCCAGTACTTC
TRBV6-1	TRBJ1-1	15	NA	TRBD1	CASSAGTALNTEAFF	TGTGCCAGCAGCGCGGGGACAGCCTTGAACACTGAAGCTTTCTTT
TRBV6-2/TRBV6-3	TRBJ2-1	12	many	NA	CASSLLVNEQFF	TGTGCCAGCAGTCTACTAGTCAATGAGCAGTTCTTC
TRBV27	TRBJ1-5	15	few	NA	CASSEIDRFSQPQHF	TGTGCCAGCAGTGAGATAGACAGGTTCAGTCAGCCCCAGCATTTT
TRBV12-3/TRBV12-4	TRBJ1-5	15	many	NA	CASSAQGASYQPQHF	TGTGCCAGCAGTGCACAGGGTGCGTCCTATCAGCCCCAGCATTTT
TRBV3-1	TRBJ2-7	14	few	NA	CASSPGPNAYEQYF	TGTGCCAGCAGCCCGGGACCTAATGCCTACGAGCAGTACTTC
TRBV10-3	TRBJ2-3	16	NA	NA	CAISVWGEGATDTQYF	TGTGCCATCAGTGTTTGGGGGGAGGGGGCCACAGATACGCAGTATTTT
TRBV7-9	TRBJ1-1	12	NA	NA	CASSLKASEAFF	TGTGCCAGCAGCTTAAAGGCTTCTGAAGCTTTCTTT
TRBV5-1	TRBJ2-1	14	NA	NA	CASSFTPLEPDQFF	TGCGCCAGCAGCTTTACCCCCCTTGAGCCCGACCAGTTCTTC
TRBV15	TRBJ2-7	15	many	NA	CATSRDLITPYEQYF	TGTGCCACCAGCAGAGACCTAATTACACCCTACGAGCAGTACTTC
TRBV2	TRBJ1-5	15	NA	NA	CASSDGGGSNQPQHF	TGTGCCAGCAGTGATGGTGGCGGGAGCAATCAGCCCCAGCATTTT
TRBV3-1	TRBJ1-1	11	few	NA	CASSTGTEAFF	TGTGCCAGCAGCACAGGGACCGAAGCTTTCTTT
TRBV7-3	TRBJ1-6	15	few	TRBD1	CASSPRGTENSPLHF	TGTGCCAGCAGCCCACGTGGGACAGAGAATTCACCCCTCCACTTT
TRBV28	TRBJ2-7	15	few	TRBD1	CASSLPRDRGYEQYF	TGTGCCAGCAGTTTACCCCGGGACAGGGGGTACGAGCAGTACTTC
TRBV20-1	TRBJ2-1	15	NA	NA	CSARDAAKGNNEQFF	TGCAGTGCTAGAGATGCGGCAAAAGGCAACAATGAGCAGTTCTTC
TRBV27	TRBJ1-3	14	few	TRBD1	CASRGQGTGNTIYF	TGTGCCAGCAGGGGACAGGGCACTGGAAACACCATATATTTT
TRBV6-2/TRBV6-3	TRBJ1-5	13	NA	NA	CASSWTANQPQHF	TGTGCCAGCAGTTGGACGGCGAATCAGCCCCAGCATTTT
TRBV5-1	TRBJ1-6	14	NA	NA	CASSLMSDNSPLHF	TGCGCCAGCAGCTTGATGTCAGATAATTCACCCCTCCACTTT
TRBV10-3	TRBJ2-3	14	many	NA	CAISAAQSTDTQYF	TGTGCCATCAGTGCCGCGCAGAGCACAGATACGCAGTATTTT
TRBV4-2	TRBJ1-1	16	few	TRBD1	CASNLNRGMRNTEAFF	TGTGCCAGCAACCTTAACAGGGGGATGCGGAACACTGAAGCTTTCTTT
TRBV7-8	TRBJ2-3	13	NA	TRBD2	CASSPSSGNTQYF	TGTGCCAGCAGCCCATCGAGCGGGAATACGCAGTATTTT
TRBV28	TRBJ1-6	14	NA	NA	CASSSPTDRSPLHF	TGTGCCAGCAGTTCACCGACAGACCGATCACCCCTCCACTTT
TRBV6-1	TRBJ2-5	15	many	NA	CASRLGAGLQETQYF	TGTGCCAGCAGGCTAGGAGCGGGCCTCCAAGAGACCCAGTACTTC
TRBV12-3/TRBV12-4	TRBJ1-1	13	few	NA	CASSLRRPPEAFF	TGTGCCAGCAGTCTACGACGGCCGCCTGAAGCTTTCTTT
TRBV2	TRBJ2-2	15	NA	NA	CASSFSGRGPGELFF	TGTGCCAGCAGTTTTTCGGGTCGGGGCCCCGGGGAGCTGTTTTTT
TRBV10-3	TRBJ1-3	14	few	NA	CAIRAGRSIDTIYF	TGTGCCATCAGGGCGGGACGTTCCATCGACACCATATATTTT
TRBV5-5	TRBJ1-5	15	NA	NA	CASRPGDLDNQPQHF	TGTGCCAGCAGACCAGGGGATTTGGACAATCAGCCCCAGCATTTT
TRBV12-3/TRBV12-4	TRBJ2-7	14	NA	TRBD1	CASSFLDRGGEQYF	TGTGCCAGCAGTTTCCTGGACAGGGGGGGAGAGCAGTACTTC
TRBV6-1	TRBJ1-1	16	NA	NA	CASSPGEGGKNTEAFF	TGTGCCAGCAGTCCGGGGGAGGGGGGGAAGAACACTGAAGCTTTCTTT
TRBV6-5	TRBJ2-7	14	many	NA	CASSYSFAGYEQYF	TGTGCCAGCAGTTACTCGTTTGCAGGTTACGAGCAGTACTTC